Following are 10 T cell receptor beta chains from one sample sequenced in a study of spatial heterogeneity in lung cancer. Time point reported: sample taken at primary tumor resection. Whole RNA, isolated from tumor, nontumor lung or frozen PBMC, was sequenced without prior sorting. MiXCR, run by TCRdb on the 5' RACE reads, gives a single entry per CDR3 protein. The sample holds approximately 82,000 distinct CDR3 sequences, roughly 12% seen once. The sequencing here drew on PBMCs, taken at surgery. Source of these receptors: a male donor with early-stage non-small cell lung cancer.

This clonotype was detected ten times or more. The rearrangement uses TRBV3-1 and TRBJ2-5; TRBD1 agrees at 7 bases. The CDR3 consists of 16 residues. After removal of 4 bases from V and 5 bases from J, the junction contained 13 bases not matched to a gene. CDR1 is LGHDT and CDR2 is YNNKEL in the germline V gene (reference sequence). CDR3 sequence reads: CASSPQLQGLVETQYF. As DNA, the CDR3 is TGTGCCAGCAGCCCCCAATTACAGGGGTTGGTGGAGACCCAGTACTTC.

This chain connects TRBV7-3 to TRBJ1-1; D is perhaps TRBD1 (5 bases). The germline V gene has CDR1 SGHTA and CDR2 FQGTGA. This CDR3 is 16 amino acids long. V was cut by 1 base and J by 4 bases, with 16 bases left in between. CDR3 loop: CASSLSLGGAGTEAFF. Written as DNA, the CDR3 is TGTGCCAGCAGCTTAAGTCTAGGTGGGGCGGGCACTGAAGCTTTCTTT.

This rearrangement joins TRBV4-2 to TRBJ2-4; 7 bases fit TRBD1. CDR1 and CDR2 (germline): LGHNA, YNFKEQ. J lost 0 bases, V lost 5 bases, and 4 bases had no gene match. The CDR3 runs 15 residues. In nucleotides, the CDR3 is TGTGCCAGCAGCAATACAGGGGTAGCCAAAAACATTCAGTACTTC. The encoded protein is CASSNTGVAKNIQYF.

This clonotype was seen a few times. J is TRBJ2-1 and V is TRBV29-1, with a possible D match to TRBD2 (5 bases). The length of the CDR3 is 13 residues. V lost 2 bases to trimming and J lost 2 bases, with 7 bases between them. Germline V gene lookup returns CDR1 SQVTM and CDR2 ANQGSEA. CDR3 in DNA: TGCAGCGTTGAAACTAGAACCTACAATGAGCAGTTCTTC. Residues: CSVETRTYNEQFF.

This clonotype was detected only a few times. Here the CDR3 reads CASSLETGVVNEQFF. The CDR3 nucleotides read TGTGCCAGCAGCTTAGAGACAGGGGTTGTCAATGAGCAGTTCTTC. V and J are TRBV13 and TRBJ2-1, with 8 bases identical to TRBD1. The CDR3 contains 15 residues. Germline lookup yields CDR1 PRHDT and CDR2 FYEKMQ (reference sequence). Trimming cost V 1 base and J 6 bases; bases outside gene matches: 5.

V is TRBV10-3 and J is TRBJ1-6, with D hard to call. V was cut by 0 bases and J by 8 bases, with 11 bases left in between. The V gene's germline CDR1 is ENHRY and CDR2 SYGVKD. The CDR3 runs to 15 residues. CDR3 protein: CAISESVAGDSPLHF. CDR3 nucleotide sequence: TGTGCCATCAGTGAGTCTGTAGCTGGCGATTCACCCCTCCACTTT.

This clonotype was recorded a few times. The chain couples TRBV23-1 to TRBJ2-5; no definite D call. TRBV23-1 falls under the ORF class, with uncertain function. The CDR3 sequence is 16 residues long. V lost 0 bases and J 0 bases, leaving 11 bases between the germline ends. The CDR3 protein is CASSQSRRLYQETQYF. For the CDR3, the DNA is TGCGCCAGCAGTCAATCCAGGCGTCTGTACCAAGAGACCCAGTACTTC.

The genes are TRBV5-6 and TRBJ2-7; 9 bases map to TRBD1. Looked up from germline, CDR1 is SGHDT and CDR2 is YYEEEE. The CDR3 consists of 15 residues. Germline trimming cut 4 bases from V and 12 bases from J; bases unmatched to any gene: 17. The DNA for the CDR3 is TGTGCCAGCAGCCCGGACAGGGGATTATCTACGAGCACGTACTTC. Translation gives CASSPDRGLSTSTYF.

This clonotype was counted ten times or more. The rearrangement links TRBV7-9 to TRBJ1-3; tentative D call: TRBD1 (6 bases). Germline loops: CDR1 SEHNR, CDR2 FQNEAQ (reference sequence). Trimming cost V 7 bases and J 3 bases, with 16 bases left between them. The CDR3 runs to 15 residues. The CDR3 reads CASTRLGGGGNTIYF. DNA for the CDR3: TGTGCCAGCACCCGTTTGGGGGGCGGTGGAAACACCATATATTTT.

The gene calls are TRBV6-2 or TRBV6-3 and TRBJ2-7; D gene ambiguous. Germline V lookup: CDR1 MNHEY, CDR2 SVGEGT. The CDR3 is made up of 13 amino acids. V was shortened by 1 base and J by 4 bases, with 8 bases between the two germline ends. The CDR3 loop reads CASSYLGTYEQYF. The CDR3 bases are TGTGCCAGCAGTTACTTGGGCACTTACGAGCAGTACTTC.